This TCR beta chain was identified during a study of blood T cell repertoires in COVID-19. Across the whole study: The United States, Italy and Spain supplied acute and convalescent COVID-19 samples. PBMCs, B-cell-depleted T cells, or T cells provided the cDNA or gDNA that made up the material.

The germline CDR1 and CDR2 sequences are MNHNS and SASEGT. This CDR3 comprises 16 residues. The V end lost 2 bases, the J end lost 0 bases, and 11 bases lay between the germline ends. In the source study's methods: Counts of nucleated cells, estimated from reference gene primer amplification, were obtained. The repertoire was sequenced with immunoSEQ multiplex PCR; TCRdb's copy has only in-frame clones and lacks some. Clonal size and the V and J genes are those of that table, whereas D and trimming came from the DNA. In the table there are 110,000 to 150,000 clones, 75% to 90% of which are singletons.

What was sequenced was peripheral blood. This receptor was obtained from a human donor in a cohort sampled during active COVID-19. The chain recombines TRBV6-1 with TRBJ1-5; D not resolved. CDR3 bases: TGTGCCAGCAGTGAAACTCCATTTAATAGCAATCAGCCCCAGCATTTT. Translating gives CASSETPFNSNQPQHF.